This T cell receptor (beta chain) was profiled in a study of blood T cell repertoires in COVID-19. Study at large: Sites across the United States, Italy and Spain contributed samples from acute and convalescent COVID-19.

Clones were read by immunoSEQ multiplex PCR, and TCRdb kept only the in-frame ones, dropping some. Of about 220,000 clones detected, 83% appear once; the ten largest clones hold about 2.5%. CDR3 size: 13 residues. Germline V CDR1 and CDR2: MNHEY, SMNVEV (reference sequence). V lost 5 bases, J lost 9 bases, and 14 bases lay in between. The receptor was derived from a woman aged 40 to 55 with active or convalescent COVID-19. The specimen was peripheral blood. V gene TRBV27 combines with J gene TRBJ2-1, with a possible D match to TRBD2 (5 bases). CDR3 bases: TGTGCCAGCAGTCGTTCTAGCACTCCTGAGCAGTTCTTC. This encodes CASSRSSTPEQFF.